A selection of T cell receptor beta chains follows, all from one sample in a study of cytotoxic CD8 clonotypes in ibrutinib-treated CLL. The table came from immunoSEQ multiplex PCR; TCRdb's copy has only in-frame clones and leaves some out. The sample lists 250,000 to 350,000 clones, less than 85% occurring once. The sample here was PBMCs, taken at disease progression, from a patient treated with ibrutinib. Every receptor here comes from a human donor with chronic lymphocytic leukemia. Each CDR3 is given with its conserved first and last residue. Each record gives: CDR3 DNA, CDR3 protein, V gene, J gene, clone size, D gene. The D gene is left open where the match is weak. The listing skips clone size in some rows; elsewhere it reads once, few, many or a size class.

CDR3nt: TGTGCCAGCAGCTTGATTTCTGCTTCCTACGAGCAGTACTTC
CDR3aa: CASSLISASYEQYF
v_gene: TRBV5-8
j_gene: TRBJ2-7
abundance: -
d_gene: -

CDR3nt: TGCAGCGTTGGGTTCAGGGGGCTAGGCGGGGAGCTGTTTTTT
CDR3aa: CSVGFRGLGGELFF
v_gene: TRBV29-1
j_gene: TRBJ2-2
abundance: -
d_gene: TRBD1

CDR3nt: TGTGCCAGCAGCCGAAACGGGGGGCAGACCCAGTACTTC
CDR3aa: CASSRNGGQTQYF
v_gene: TRBV7-3
j_gene: TRBJ2-5
abundance: -
d_gene: -

CDR3nt: TGTGCCAGCAGTGGAGTACTGAACACTGAAGCTTTCTTT
CDR3aa: CASSGVLNTEAFF
v_gene: TRBV2
j_gene: TRBJ1-1
abundance: -
d_gene: -

CDR3nt: TGTGCCAGCAGTTACGGGGGGGAGCAGTACTTC
CDR3aa: CASSYGGEQYF
v_gene: TRBV6-6
j_gene: TRBJ2-7
abundance: -
d_gene: -

CDR3nt: TGTGCCAGTAGTATAGCCCTCAATGAGCAGTTCTTC
CDR3aa: CASSIALNEQFF
v_gene: TRBV19
j_gene: TRBJ2-1
abundance: few
d_gene: -

CDR3nt: TGCGCCAGTACCGGGACTGGAGCCTACGAGCAGTACTTC
CDR3aa: CASTGTGAYEQYF
v_gene: TRBV5-1
j_gene: TRBJ2-7
abundance: -
d_gene: -

CDR3nt: TGTGCCAGCAGCCAAGGGGACGCAGGGAGGGGGCCCCAGCATTTT
CDR3aa: CASSQGDAGRGPQHF
v_gene: TRBV4-2
j_gene: TRBJ1-5
abundance: -
d_gene: -

CDR3nt: TGCGCCAGCAGCTTGGGTGGAGCCTCCTACAATGAGCAGTTCTTC
CDR3aa: CASSLGGASYNEQFF
v_gene: TRBV5-1
j_gene: TRBJ2-1
abundance: -
d_gene: -

CDR3nt: TGCGCCAGCAGCCAAGCAGGGGGCTTCTACCCTAGAAACACTGAAGCTTTCTTT
CDR3aa: CASSQAGGFYPRNTEAFF
v_gene: TRBV4-1
j_gene: TRBJ1-1
abundance: once
d_gene: TRBD1

CDR3nt: TGCGCCAGCAGCCAAGAGGCAGGGGGCTACGAGCAGTACTTC
CDR3aa: CASSQEAGGYEQYF
v_gene: TRBV4-3
j_gene: TRBJ2-7
abundance: few
d_gene: TRBD1

CDR3nt: TGTGCCAGCAGTTACTCCGGGTTCAATCAGCCCCAGCATTTT
CDR3aa: CASSYSGFNQPQHF
v_gene: TRBV6-6
j_gene: TRBJ1-5
abundance: -
d_gene: -

CDR3nt: TGTGCCAGCAGCTTAACGGGACTAGGGGTTTACGAGCAGTACTTC
CDR3aa: CASSLTGLGVYEQYF
v_gene: TRBV7-3
j_gene: TRBJ2-7
abundance: -
d_gene: TRBD2

CDR3nt: TGTGCCAGCAGCCGCGGGACAGGCGGGGAGTACTTC
CDR3aa: CASSRGTGGEYF
v_gene: TRBV6-6
j_gene: TRBJ2-7
abundance: few
d_gene: TRBD1

CDR3nt: TGTGCCAGCAGCTTTGGTGCCTCCTACGAGCAGTACTTC
CDR3aa: CASSFGASYEQYF
v_gene: TRBV5-6
j_gene: TRBJ2-7
abundance: -
d_gene: -

CDR3nt: TGTGCTAGTGGTTTGACGACAGCGGGGGAGGAGACCCAGTACTTC
CDR3aa: CASGLTTAGEETQYF
v_gene: TRBV12-5
j_gene: TRBJ2-5
abundance: -
d_gene: TRBD2

CDR3nt: TGTGCCACCAGCACCCCGGGACTGAACATGAACACTGAAGCTTTCTTT
CDR3aa: CATSTPGLNMNTEAFF
v_gene: TRBV15
j_gene: TRBJ1-1
abundance: once
d_gene: -

CDR3nt: TGCGCCAGCAGCTTGGCCGGGAGTCAGAGCACTGAAGCTTTCTTT
CDR3aa: CASSLAGSQSTEAFF
v_gene: TRBV5-1
j_gene: TRBJ1-1
abundance: -
d_gene: -

CDR3nt: TGTGCCAGCAGCGCGGCAGGGTGGGCCTACGAGCAGTACTTC
CDR3aa: CASSAAGWAYEQYF
v_gene: TRBV9
j_gene: TRBJ2-7
abundance: -
d_gene: -

CDR3nt: TGTGCCAGCAGTTCCCCCTGGACAGTTCCCAACTATGGCTACACCTTC
CDR3aa: CASSSPWTVPNYGYTF
v_gene: TRBV6-4
j_gene: TRBJ1-2
abundance: few
d_gene: -

CDR3nt: TGCAGTGCCGTCAGGTACAATGAGCAGTTCTTC
CDR3aa: CSAVRYNEQFF
v_gene: TRBV20-1
j_gene: TRBJ2-1
abundance: -
d_gene: -

CDR3nt: TGTGCCAGCTCACCACCGTCGCGGTTTGGGGTTAACTATGGCTACACCTTC
CDR3aa: CASSPPSRFGVNYGYTF
v_gene: TRBV18
j_gene: TRBJ1-2
abundance: few
d_gene: -

CDR3nt: TGTGCCAGCAGCTTGGGCGGGGCCGGTGAAAAACTGTTTTTT
CDR3aa: CASSLGGAGEKLFF
v_gene: TRBV5-4
j_gene: TRBJ1-4
abundance: -
d_gene: -

CDR3nt: TGCAGTGTTTGGCACGGGTATGAAGCTTTCTTT
CDR3aa: CSVWHGYEAFF
v_gene: TRBV20-1
j_gene: TRBJ1-1
abundance: -
d_gene: -

CDR3nt: TGCGCCAGCAGCCAAGATGAACAGGGGACCACTGAAGCTTTCTTT
CDR3aa: CASSQDEQGTTEAFF
v_gene: TRBV4-3
j_gene: TRBJ1-1
abundance: -
d_gene: TRBD1

CDR3nt: TGTGCCAGCAGTGATCCTGGGGGGACCTACGAGCAGTACTTC
CDR3aa: CASSDPGGTYEQYF
v_gene: TRBV25-1
j_gene: TRBJ2-7
abundance: -
d_gene: -

CDR3nt: TGTGCCAGCAGTTACTCCGGACCTCTTAACTATGGCTACACCTTC
CDR3aa: CASSYSGPLNYGYTF
v_gene: TRBV6-5
j_gene: TRBJ1-2
abundance: once
d_gene: -

CDR3nt: TGTGCCAGCAGGGTGCCGGGACAGAACACCGGGGAGCTGTTTTTT
CDR3aa: CASRVPGQNTGELFF
v_gene: TRBV2
j_gene: TRBJ2-2
abundance: -
d_gene: -

CDR3nt: TGTGCCAGCACCCTCGACAGCGGGAGGTACAATGAGCAGTTCTTC
CDR3aa: CASTLDSGRYNEQFF
v_gene: TRBV9
j_gene: TRBJ2-1
abundance: -
d_gene: TRBD2

CDR3nt: TGTGCCAGTAGTGGACAGGGCAGTATGGGCTACAATGAGCAGTTCTTC
CDR3aa: CASSGQGSMGYNEQFF
v_gene: TRBV19
j_gene: TRBJ2-1
abundance: -
d_gene: TRBD1

CDR3nt: TGCGCCAGCAGCCAAGAAGGGACAGGGTGGTGGCTGAACACCGGGGAGCTGTTTTTT
CDR3aa: CASSQEGTGWWLNTGELFF
v_gene: TRBV4-3
j_gene: TRBJ2-2
abundance: -
d_gene: TRBD1

CDR3nt: TGCGCCAGCAGCCAACTGAGGGGGAGGAATGAGCAGTTCTTC
CDR3aa: CASSQLRGRNEQFF
v_gene: TRBV4-1
j_gene: TRBJ2-1
abundance: -
d_gene: -

CDR3nt: TGTGCCAGCTCACGAGAGGGTATAGGGACTGAAGCTTTCTTT
CDR3aa: CASSREGIGTEAFF
v_gene: TRBV18
j_gene: TRBJ1-1
abundance: -
d_gene: -

CDR3nt: TGTGCCAGCAGTCAACAACCGACTAGCGTCGAGCAGTACTTC
CDR3aa: CASSQQPTSVEQYF
v_gene: TRBV6-5
j_gene: TRBJ2-7
abundance: -
d_gene: TRBD2

CDR3nt: TGTGCCAGCAGTTTGGGACTAGCGGGGCACAATGAGCAGTTCTTC
CDR3aa: CASSLGLAGHNEQFF
v_gene: TRBV6-5
j_gene: TRBJ2-1
abundance: -
d_gene: TRBD2

CDR3nt: TGTGCCAGTAGTATAGAGGGTACCAGGGGCTACACCTTC
CDR3aa: CASSIEGTRGYTF
v_gene: TRBV19
j_gene: TRBJ1-2
abundance: once
d_gene: -

CDR3nt: TGTGCCAGCTCACCAAGGATCCTCGCGGGGGGGTTTGAGACCCAGTACTTC
CDR3aa: CASSPRILAGGFETQYF
v_gene: TRBV18
j_gene: TRBJ2-5
abundance: -
d_gene: TRBD2

CDR3nt: TGTGCCAGCAGCTTAAGATGGAACCCAAGAGATGTCCAGTACTTC
CDR3aa: CASSLRWNPRDVQYF
v_gene: TRBV7-3
j_gene: TRBJ2-5
abundance: -
d_gene: -

CDR3nt: TGTGCCAGCAGCATTATCGACAGGCGGGGTGAAAAACTGTTTTTT
CDR3aa: CASSIIDRRGEKLFF
v_gene: TRBV5-6
j_gene: TRBJ1-4
abundance: -
d_gene: -

CDR3nt: TGCAGCGTTGGGCAGATGAACACTGAAGCTTTCTTT
CDR3aa: CSVGQMNTEAFF
v_gene: TRBV29-1
j_gene: TRBJ1-1
abundance: once
d_gene: -

CDR3nt: TGTGCCAGCAGCCCCAGGGGGCAGGCAGGTACGCCCCAGCATTTT
CDR3aa: CASSPRGQAGTPQHF
v_gene: TRBV7-2
j_gene: TRBJ1-5
abundance: -
d_gene: TRBD1

CDR3nt: TGTGCCAGCGAGGGTTACACAGATACGCAGTATTTT
CDR3aa: CASEGYTDTQYF
v_gene: TRBV11-2
j_gene: TRBJ2-3
abundance: -
d_gene: -

CDR3nt: TGTGCCAGCAGTTACGGGGCAGACTTTTACAAAGAGACCCAGTACTTC
CDR3aa: CASSYGADFYKETQYF
v_gene: TRBV6-6
j_gene: TRBJ2-5
abundance: -
d_gene: -

CDR3nt: TGTGCCAGTAGTATAAGACAGGGCACAGATACGCAGTATTTT
CDR3aa: CASSIRQGTDTQYF
v_gene: TRBV19
j_gene: TRBJ2-3
abundance: -
d_gene: -

CDR3nt: TGCAGCGTTGAAGCTGGCTCCGGGCCCTTTGGCGAGCAGTACTTC
CDR3aa: CSVEAGSGPFGEQYF
v_gene: TRBV29-1
j_gene: TRBJ2-7
abundance: -
d_gene: -

CDR3nt: TGTGCCAGCAGCTTCCGGGACAGGAAGTATGGCTACACCTTC
CDR3aa: CASSFRDRKYGYTF
v_gene: TRBV5-6
j_gene: TRBJ1-2
abundance: -
d_gene: TRBD1

CDR3nt: TGTGCCAGCAGCTTACTGGGGACAGGGGGCTTCACAGATACGCAGTATTTT
CDR3aa: CASSLLGTGGFTDTQYF
v_gene: TRBV7-9
j_gene: TRBJ2-3
abundance: -
d_gene: TRBD1

CDR3nt: TGTGCCAGCAGTTGGGGGCAAGGCACAGATACGCAGTATTTT
CDR3aa: CASSWGQGTDTQYF
v_gene: TRBV27
j_gene: TRBJ2-3
abundance: -
d_gene: -

CDR3nt: TGTGCCAGCAGCGTATCGGACAGGGGGCTCTCCTACGAGCAGTACTTC
CDR3aa: CASSVSDRGLSYEQYF
v_gene: TRBV9
j_gene: TRBJ2-7
abundance: -
d_gene: TRBD1

CDR3nt: TGCGCCAGCAGCCAAGATGAGAGGGGAGCCACGGCCCAGTACTTC
CDR3aa: CASSQDERGATAQYF
v_gene: TRBV4-1
j_gene: TRBJ2-5
abundance: few
d_gene: -

CDR3nt: TGCGCCAGCAGCCAAGACCAGGGTTCCTACGAGCAGTACTTC
CDR3aa: CASSQDQGSYEQYF
v_gene: TRBV4-1
j_gene: TRBJ2-7
abundance: -
d_gene: -

CDR3nt: TGTGCCAGCAGCCCGGGACTAGCGGGGGGGCCAACCTACAATGAGCAGTTCTTC
CDR3aa: CASSPGLAGGPTYNEQFF
v_gene: TRBV5-6
j_gene: TRBJ2-1
abundance: -
d_gene: TRBD2

CDR3nt: TGTGCCAGCAGCTTACCACCAGGGGGCCTTAAAAGGCAGGTTGATGAAGCTTTCTTT
CDR3aa: CASSLPPGGLKRQVDEAFF
v_gene: TRBV11-2
j_gene: TRBJ1-1
abundance: -
d_gene: TRBD1

CDR3nt: TGCGCCAGCGGGGACGGAAGCACAGATACGCAGTATTTT
CDR3aa: CASGDGSTDTQYF
v_gene: TRBV5-1
j_gene: TRBJ2-3
abundance: few
d_gene: -

CDR3nt: TGCGCCAGCAGCCCCAACACTCAAGAGACCCAGTACTTC
CDR3aa: CASSPNTQETQYF
v_gene: TRBV5-1
j_gene: TRBJ2-5
abundance: -
d_gene: -